The subject of this entry is one T cell receptor (beta chain). This record comes from a study of cytomegalovirus exposure and HLA in healthy donors. Primers included in the PCR were 60 Vbeta and 13 Jbeta primers. Using immunoSEQ multiplex PCR, the repertoire was profiled, and TCRdb retains in-frame clones only, with some absent. The sample consists of approximately 110,000 clones, about two thirds of them appearing once. This clonotype originated in a woman aged 40-49 years in good health and CMV-seropositive. Input material: PBMCs.

Here the CDR3 DNA reads TGTGCCAGCAGCCCAAGGGGGGGCACTGAAGCTTTCTTT. Its protein product is CASSPRGGTEAFF. The V call is TRBV5-6, the J call TRBJ1-1, with a tentative D call TRBD1 (6 bases). Germline V CDR1 and CDR2: SGHDT, YYEEEE. The CDR3 spans 13 residues. V gave up 4 bases and J gave up 4 bases, with 11 bases separating them.